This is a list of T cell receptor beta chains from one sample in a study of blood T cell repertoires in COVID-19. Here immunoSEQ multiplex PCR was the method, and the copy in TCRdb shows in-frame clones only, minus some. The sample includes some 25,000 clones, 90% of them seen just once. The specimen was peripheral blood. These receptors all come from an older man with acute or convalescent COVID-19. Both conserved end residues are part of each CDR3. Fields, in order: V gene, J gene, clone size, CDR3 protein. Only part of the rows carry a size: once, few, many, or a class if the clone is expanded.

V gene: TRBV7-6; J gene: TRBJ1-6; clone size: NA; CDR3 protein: CASSFGAGGGNSPLHF
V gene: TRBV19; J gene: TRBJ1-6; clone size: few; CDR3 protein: CASREDRSSYNSPLHF
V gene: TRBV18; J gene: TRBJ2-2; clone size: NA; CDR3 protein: CASSPLSGSGTGELFF
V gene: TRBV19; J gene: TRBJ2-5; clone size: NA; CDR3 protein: CASSIKVTQETQYF
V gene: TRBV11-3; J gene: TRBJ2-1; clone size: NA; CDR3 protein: CASSPGQGAYNEQFF
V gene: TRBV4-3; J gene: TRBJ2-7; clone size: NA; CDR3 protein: CASSQAFGQPYEQYF
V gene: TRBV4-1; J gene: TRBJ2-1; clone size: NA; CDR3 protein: CASSQERAGTSGEDEQFF
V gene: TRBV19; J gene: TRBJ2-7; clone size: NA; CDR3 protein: CASSIALAGVLAYEQYF
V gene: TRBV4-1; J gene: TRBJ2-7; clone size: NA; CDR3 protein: CASSQTPAGAPPYEQYF
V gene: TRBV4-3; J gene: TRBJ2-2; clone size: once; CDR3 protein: CASSQDYGAGELFF
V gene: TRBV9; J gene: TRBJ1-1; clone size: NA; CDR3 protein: CASSVEYLSEAFF
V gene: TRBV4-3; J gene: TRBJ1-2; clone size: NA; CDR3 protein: CASSQATGASGTF
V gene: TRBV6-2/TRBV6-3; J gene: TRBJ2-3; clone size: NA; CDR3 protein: CASSYRRDNTDTQYF
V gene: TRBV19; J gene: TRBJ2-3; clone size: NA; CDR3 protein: CASSNWDTQYF
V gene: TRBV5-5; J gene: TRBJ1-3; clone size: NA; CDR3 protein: CASSLGGFKENTIYF
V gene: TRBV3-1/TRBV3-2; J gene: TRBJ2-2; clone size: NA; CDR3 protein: CASREQGGTGELFF
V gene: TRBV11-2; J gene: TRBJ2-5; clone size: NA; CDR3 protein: CASSGQFQETQYF
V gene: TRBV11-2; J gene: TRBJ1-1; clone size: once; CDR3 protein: CASSPAGQAGTEAFF
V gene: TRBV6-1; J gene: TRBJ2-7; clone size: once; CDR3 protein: CASSERGIITYEQYF
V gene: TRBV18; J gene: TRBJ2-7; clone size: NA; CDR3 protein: CASSLSGRDDEQYF
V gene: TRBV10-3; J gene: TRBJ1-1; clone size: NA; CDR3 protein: CAINTLGGNTEAFF
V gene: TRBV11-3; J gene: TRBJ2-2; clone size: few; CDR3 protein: CASSLTSSGTGELFF
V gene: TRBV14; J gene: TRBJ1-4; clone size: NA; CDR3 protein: CASSQGSGTGSEKLFF
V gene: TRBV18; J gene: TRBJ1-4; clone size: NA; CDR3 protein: CASSITGPYNEKLFF
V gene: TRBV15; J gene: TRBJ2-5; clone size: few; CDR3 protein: CATSTFSGSGSETQYF
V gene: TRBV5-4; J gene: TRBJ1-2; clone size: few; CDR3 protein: CASSLGRPNYGYTF
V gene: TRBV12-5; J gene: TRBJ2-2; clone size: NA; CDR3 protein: CASGLWAGVGELFF
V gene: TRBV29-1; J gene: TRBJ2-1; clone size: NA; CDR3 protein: CSVEGVAGVNNEQFF
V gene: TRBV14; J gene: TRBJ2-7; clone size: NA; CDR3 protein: CASSQAGFGEQYF
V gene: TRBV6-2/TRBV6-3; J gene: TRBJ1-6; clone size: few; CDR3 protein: CASSLQGPLHF
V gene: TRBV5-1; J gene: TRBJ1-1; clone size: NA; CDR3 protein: CASSLQGANTEAFF
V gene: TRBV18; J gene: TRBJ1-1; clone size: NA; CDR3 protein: CASSSTGTGDTEAFF
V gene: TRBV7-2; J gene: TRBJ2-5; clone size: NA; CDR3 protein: CASSPTSGSPQETQYF
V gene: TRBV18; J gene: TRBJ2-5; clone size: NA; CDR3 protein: CASSPGTSIQETQYF
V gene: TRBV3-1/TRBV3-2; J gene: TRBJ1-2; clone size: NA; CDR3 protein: CASSQNSGGANYGYTF
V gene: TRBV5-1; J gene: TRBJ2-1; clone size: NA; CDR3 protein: CASSLASGSYNEQFF
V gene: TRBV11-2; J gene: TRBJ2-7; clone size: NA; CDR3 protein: CASSLDTGYEQYF
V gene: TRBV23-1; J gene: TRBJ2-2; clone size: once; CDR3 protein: CASSHSGTGITGELFF
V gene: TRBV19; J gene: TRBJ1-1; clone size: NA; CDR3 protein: CASSIGGTGKGGEAFF
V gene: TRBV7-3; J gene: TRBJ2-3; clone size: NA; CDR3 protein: CASSLTHGGTDTQYF
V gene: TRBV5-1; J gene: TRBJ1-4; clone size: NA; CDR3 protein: CASSLLGATNEKLFF
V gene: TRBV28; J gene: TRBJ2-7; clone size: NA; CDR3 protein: CASSLQGYEQYF
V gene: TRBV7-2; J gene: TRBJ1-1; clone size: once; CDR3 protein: CTSRQIRNTEAFF
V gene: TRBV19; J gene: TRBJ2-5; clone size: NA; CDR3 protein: CATKRLAGEETQYF
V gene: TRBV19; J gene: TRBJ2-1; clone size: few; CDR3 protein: CASIGLQETAGRLYNEQFF
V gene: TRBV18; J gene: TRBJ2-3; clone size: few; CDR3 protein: CASSPPTVTDTQYF
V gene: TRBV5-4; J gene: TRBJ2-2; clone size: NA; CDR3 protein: CASSPGLLNTGELFF
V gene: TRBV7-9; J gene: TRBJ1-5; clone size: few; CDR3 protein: CASSLGLRQGDNQPQHF
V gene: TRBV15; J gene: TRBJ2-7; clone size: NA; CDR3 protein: CATSDGREQYF
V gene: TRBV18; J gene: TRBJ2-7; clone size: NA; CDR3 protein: CASSPGGHEQYF
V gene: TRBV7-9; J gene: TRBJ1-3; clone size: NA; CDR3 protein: CASRSGTSGNTIYF
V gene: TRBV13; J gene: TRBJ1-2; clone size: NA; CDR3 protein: CASSLGYGRDNYGYTF
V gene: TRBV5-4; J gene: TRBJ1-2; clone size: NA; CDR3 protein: CASRFDRFYGYTF
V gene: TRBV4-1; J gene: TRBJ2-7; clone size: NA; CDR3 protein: CASSQYAGQGTYEQYF